These 20 T cell receptor beta chains were sequenced from one sample in a study of blood T cells in healthy people across ages. Then a second PCR, running roughly 7 to 11 cycles, was carried out with a sample-barcoded 5' primer and a J-beta primer mix. A single record per CDR3 protein comes from TCRdb applying MiXCR to the 5' RACE reads. In the table there are 1.8 million or so distinct CDR3 sequences, roughly two fifths of which are singletons. The sequencing sample was made of blood. These receptor sequences come from a human donor in good health.

This clonotype was recorded at least ten times. This chain joins TRBV7-2 and TRBJ2-5, with no clear D. V was trimmed by 1 base and J by 5 bases, leaving 11 bases between them. CDR1 is SGHTA, CDR2 FQGNSA, per germline. The CDR3 is 14 amino acids. The CDR3 region is CASSLGARLETQYF. DNA of the CDR3: TGTGCCAGCAGCTTAGGGGCTAGATTGGAGACCCAGTACTTC.

This clonotype appeared a few times. V is TRBV7-2 and J is TRBJ2-5; no clear D. The length of the CDR3 is 12 residues. V lost 4 bases and J lost 7, with 10 bases in between. From germline, CDR1 is SGHTA and CDR2 FQGNSA. CDR3 in DNA: TGTGCCAGCAGCTCCACCGGTGGGACCCAGTACTTC. Translated, it gives CASSSTGGTQYF.

The genes are TRBV6-2 or TRBV6-3 and TRBJ1-4; 8 nucleotides agree with TRBD1. J was trimmed by 8 bases and V by 5 bases; bases with no gene match: 7. From germline, CDR1 is MNHEY and CDR2 SVGEGT. The CDR3 runs 14 residues. CDR3 sequence (DNA): TGTGCCAGCAGTGCCCCGACAGGGGACGAAAAACTGTTTTTT. Protein product: CASSAPTGDEKLFF.

This clonotype showed up just a few times. The chain carries TRBV12-3 or TRBV12-4 and TRBJ1-6, with D possibly TRBD1 on 5 matching bases. Trimming left V 3 bases short and J 10 bases short, with 10 bases between. The CDR3 runs 13 residues. CDR3 DNA: TGTGCCAGCAGTTTCGGGGCAGCCTCACCCCTCCACTTT. Translated, it gives CASSFGAASPLHF.

This clonotype was observed a single time. The genes are TRBV20-1 and TRBJ2-7; 13 positions match TRBD2. The DNA end favors TRBJ2-5, so the J call may be wrong. CDR3 length: 17 residues. In germline, CDR1 is DFQATT, CDR2 SNEGSKA (reference sequence). In nucleotides, the CDR3 is TGCAGTGCTAGCCCCGGGACTAGCGGGGCGGTCGGAGAGACCCAGTACTTC. Protein: CSASPGTSGAVGETQYF.

The CDR3 here is CASDPDAGFEQFF. The CDR3 nucleotides are TGTGCCAGCGATCCCGACGCGGGCTTTGAGCAGTTCTTC. The chain uses TRBV7-8 and TRBJ2-1, with TRBD2 as a possible D gene (5 bases). The CDR3 length is 13 residues. Trimming removed 8 bases from V and 9 bases from J, with 17 bases in between. The germline CDR1 and CDR2 sequences are SGHVS and FQNEAQ.

This CDR3 reads CASNTFAGNRDKDTF. The CDR3 DNA reads TGTGCCAGCAACACTTTCGCTGGAAACCGGGACAAAGACACCTTC. The rearrangement joins TRBV28 to TRBJ1-2, with D maybe TRBD1 (6 bases). Trimming left V 7 bases short and J 12 bases short, with 27 bases between. In germline, CDR1 is MDHEN, CDR2 SYDVKM. CDR3 size: 15 residues.

This chain connects TRBV15 to TRBJ1-1; no definite D call. The CDR3 is 13 amino acids. The germline gives CDR1 LNHNV, CDR2 YYDKDF (reference sequence). V lost 2 bases and J lost 1, with 5 bases in between. CDR3 DNA: TGTGCCACCAGCAGACAGCAGAACACTGAAGCTTTCTTT. This translates into CATSRQQNTEAFF.

This chain uses TRBV14 with TRBJ1-1; no reliable D call. The germline V and J ends were trimmed by 4 bases and 5 bases, with 11 bases remaining between them. CDR3 length equals 13 residues. Germline loops: CDR1 SGHDN, CDR2 FVKESK. In DNA, the CDR3 is TGTGCCAGCAGCCCCGAAGTGGGGACTGAAGCTTTCTTT. Its translation is CASSPEVGTEAFF.

This clonotype was detected a few times. The chain has TRBV20-1 and TRBJ2-3, with 9 bases aligning to TRBD2. The germline CDR1 and CDR2 sequences are DFQATT and SNEGSKA (reference sequence). V shed 6 bases, J shed 4 bases, and the junction held 14 bases outside the gene matches. The CDR3 runs 16 residues. The CDR3 sequence is CSAENLPGLAPDTQYF. For the CDR3, the DNA is TGCAGTGCCGAAAATCTACCGGGACTAGCCCCAGATACGCAGTATTTT.

V and J are TRBV12-3 or TRBV12-4 and TRBJ2-2; possibly TRBD2 for D (5 bases). The CDR3 consists of 15 residues. Trimming cost V 5 bases and J 1 base, with 11 bases left between them. The CDR3 sequence: CASSGRLRNTGELFF. For the CDR3, the DNA is TGTGCCAGCAGTGGGAGACTTAGGAACACCGGGGAGCTGTTTTTT.

This chain joins TRBV6-2 or TRBV6-3 and TRBJ2-4; perhaps TRBD2 as D (7 bases). The CDR3 consists of 15 residues. Looked up from germline, CDR1 is MNHEY and CDR2 is SVGEGT. V was shortened by 6 bases and J by 7 bases, with 19 bases between the two germline ends. CDR3 DNA: TGTGCCAGCAGCCAGGACGGGGGGCGCAGGAACATTCAGTACTTC. It specifies CASSQDGGRRNIQYF.

The chain is built from TRBV15 and TRBJ2-7; either TRBD1 or TRBD2 may supply D (5 bases each). This CDR3 spans 16 amino acids. Trimming shortened V by 5 bases and J by 0 bases, and 17 bases separated the two germline ends. Germline V gene sequence: CDR1 LNHNV, CDR2 YYDKDF (reference sequence). The CDR3 sequence is CATSGGPGESSYEQYF. The DNA of the CDR3 is TGTGCCACCAGCGGGGGACCGGGCGAGAGCTCCTACGAGCAGTACTTC.

This clonotype was detected only a few times. The rearrangement joins TRBV29-1 to TRBJ2-6; D gene uncertain. The ends were cut back, 6 bases at V and 1 base at J, with 13 bases in the middle. Germline V gene data show CDR1 as SQVTM and CDR2 as ANQGSEA. The CDR3 extends over 15 amino acids. CDR3 in amino acids: CSVLLQISGANVLTF. The CDR3 DNA is TGCAGCGTCCTCCTTCAGATATCTGGGGCCAACGTCCTGACTTTC.

This rearrangement joins TRBV5-5 to TRBJ2-3; 7 nucleotides line up with TRBD1. The V and J ends lost 4 bases and 6 bases, in that order; junction bases with no gene match: 5. The CDR3 totals 13 residues. Germline CDR1 reads SGHKS; CDR2 reads YYEKEE (reference sequence). The CDR3 bases are TGTGCCAGCAGCCCCGGGACAGTGGATACGCAGTATTTT. Protein sequence: CASSPGTVDTQYF.

This clonotype was counted between two and nine times. This chain connects TRBV7-9 to TRBJ2-5; TRBD2 agrees at 8 bases. The CDR3 runs to 16 residues. CDR1 SEHNR and CDR2 FQNEAQ come from the germline V gene (reference sequence). Trimming took 5 bases from V and 3 from J; bases not matched to a gene: 11. The CDR3 reads CASSRLTGGGKETQYF. The CDR3, as DNA: TGTGCCAGCAGCAGACTAACCGGCGGGGGGAAAGAGACCCAGTACTTC.

V usage is TRBV20-1 and J usage is TRBJ2-1, with a possible D match to TRBD2 (5 bases). V dropped 6 bases and J dropped 8 bases, with 17 bases sitting between them. Germline lookup yields CDR1 DFQATT and CDR2 SNEGSKA (reference sequence). The CDR3 is 13 residues long. CDR3 region: CSATRGLVHEQFF. The CDR3 bases are TGCAGTGCCACTCGCGGGCTAGTACATGAGCAGTTCTTC.

The gene calls are TRBV7-2 and TRBJ2-7; 9 bases align to TRBD2. In germline, CDR1 is SGHTA, CDR2 FQGNSA. This CDR3 is built from 16 residues. V lost 5 bases to trimming and J lost 0 bases; unmatched junction nucleotides: 8. Here the CDR3 reads CASSPLSGRGSYEQYF. The CDR3, as DNA: TGTGCCAGCAGCCCTCTTAGCGGGAGAGGCTCCTACGAGCAGTACTTC.

V gene TRBV29-1 combines with J gene TRBJ1-2; D is ambiguous. The V gene's germline CDR1 is SQVTM and CDR2 ANQGSEA. This CDR3 is built from 10 residues. V lost 5 bases to trimming and J lost 6 bases, with 7 bases between them. The CDR3 region is CSVITHGYTF. The CDR3 bases are TGCAGCGTTATAACACATGGCTACACCTTC.

This clonotype was seen more than once but under ten times. The V call is TRBV13, the J call TRBJ2-7; 9 bases line up with TRBD1. CDR3 length: 16 amino acids. Germline CDR1 and CDR2: PRHDT and FYEKMQ (reference sequence). The J segment lost 5 bases and the V segment lost 3 bases, leaving 11 bases of the junction unmatched. The CDR3, as DNA: TGTGCCAGCAGCTTTACCCAACAGGGGGCGCAGGACGAGCAGTACTTC. It encodes CASSFTQQGAQDEQYF.